The clone carrying this TCR beta chain was detected many times. This entry is derived from a study of early T cells in non-severe SARS-CoV-2 infection. From the 5' RACE reads, TCRdb called clonotypes with MiXCR, one entry per CDR3 protein. In the table there are tens of thousands of distinct CDR3 sequences, under 6% of which are singletons. The germline V gene has CDR1 SEHNR and CDR2 FQNEAQ (reference sequence). V was shortened by 4 bases and J by 0 bases, with 21 bases between the two germline ends. The length of the CDR3 is 18 residues. This clonotype was obtained from an adult who was a healthcare worker with PCR-confirmed SARS-CoV-2 infection or an uninfected control (not recorded which). This chain uses TRBV7-9 with TRBJ1-1; the D is unclear. What was sequenced was whole blood. The CDR3 DNA sequence: TGTGCCAGCAGCTCGACGCTAGGAAGCTCCAGATTGAACACTGAAGCTTTCTTT. This gives the protein CASSSTLGSSRLNTEAFF.